Following are 10 T cell receptor beta chains from one sample sequenced in a study of T cell changes during pregnancy in multiple sclerosis. Sequencing was performed with immunoSEQ multiplex PCR; in TCRdb, only in-frame clones are kept and a portion is missing. The sample lists some 60,000 clones; roughly 90% were seen once. The sample consisted of peripheral blood, taken in the second trimester of pregnancy. The receptor set was obtained from a female donor in good health, enrolled as a control in a pregnancy study.

CDR3 residues: CASSLLTGTSGNTGELFF. The CDR3 DNA sequence: TGTGCCAGCAGCTTGCTTACCGGGACTAGCGGGAACACCGGGGAGCTGTTTTTT. The V call is TRBV5-4, the J call TRBJ2-2; 11 nucleotides line up with TRBD2. Germline V gene data show CDR1 as SGHNT and CDR2 as YYREEE (reference sequence). This CDR3 has 18 residues. J gave up 1 base and V 1 base, and 6 bases lay outside the gene matches.

The chain combines TRBV10-3 with TRBJ2-1, with TRBD2 identical over 10 bases. CDR1 is ENHRY, CDR2 SYGVKD, per germline. The length of the CDR3 is 16 residues. J lost 2 bases, V lost 0 bases, and 1 base had no gene match. CDR3 in DNA: TGTGCCATCAGTGAGTCGCTAGCGGGGGCCTACAATGAGCAGTTCTTC. This gives the protein CAISESLAGAYNEQFF.

The chain uses TRBV5-1 and TRBJ2-3; TRBD2 matches 11 bases. This CDR3 contains 16 residues. Germline V gene lookup returns CDR1 SGHRS and CDR2 YFSETQ. After removal of 5 bases from V and 2 bases from J, the junction contained 7 bases not matched to a gene. The CDR3 sequence: CASSSALAGDTDTQYF. Written as DNA, the CDR3 is TGCGCCAGCAGTTCAGCACTAGCGGGGGACACAGATACGCAGTATTTT.

CDR3 region: CASSPDRGGYNSPLHF. For the CDR3, the DNA is TGTGCCAGCAGCCCAGACAGGGGAGGGTATAATTCACCCCTCCACTTT. This chain connects TRBV5-4 to TRBJ1-6, with 8 nucleotides matching TRBD1. The CDR3 sequence is 16 residues long. Germline lookup yields CDR1 SGHNT and CDR2 YYREEE (reference sequence). Trimming removed 4 bases from V and 4 bases from J; junction bases left unmatched: 7.

This clone was observed once. Additional DNA sequences in this sample encode the identical CDR3. The V and J genes are TRBV11-2 and TRBJ1-2, with 7 bases that match TRBD1. Germline V CDR1 and CDR2: SGHAT, FQNNGV. The CDR3 consists of 11 residues. The J segment lost 8 bases and the V segment lost 3 bases, leaving 0 bases of the junction unmatched. The CDR3 spells CASSFRGGYTF. As DNA, the CDR3 is TGTGCCAGCAGCTTCAGGGGGGGCTACACCTTC.

V usage is TRBV4-1 and J usage is TRBJ2-5, with TRBD1 matching 9 bases. J gave up 5 bases and V 2 bases, and 9 bases lay outside the gene matches. The V gene's germline CDR1 is MGHRA and CDR2 YSYEKL. CDR3 length: 16 amino acids. CDR3 region: CASSQLRQGVKETQYF. In nucleotides, the CDR3 is TGCGCCAGCAGCCAACTTAGACAGGGGGTAAAGGAGACCCAGTACTTC.

The chain employs TRBV7-9 and TRBJ1-4, with D perhaps TRBD1 (5 bases). The germline V gene encodes CDR1 SEHNR and CDR2 FQNEAQ (reference sequence). V was clipped by 3 bases and J by 0 bases, with 14 bases between them. The CDR3 has 17 amino acids. Written as DNA, the CDR3 is TGTGCCAGCAGCTTTGCGGGGCCCTTTGCAACTAATGAAAAACTGTTTTTT. Its translation is CASSFAGPFATNEKLFF.

The chain couples TRBV6-5 to TRBJ2-7; D may be TRBD2 (6 bases). The length of the CDR3 is 15 residues. With 2 bases removed from V and 6 bases from J, the gap between germline ends came to 17 bases. Germline V gene sequence: CDR1 MNHEY, CDR2 SVGAGI. The CDR3: CASSYQPGTRGEQYF. In DNA, the CDR3 is TGTGCCAGCAGTTACCAACCCGGGACTCGGGGCGAGCAGTACTTC.

The chain links TRBV30 to TRBJ1-2; D is unclear. Deletions cut 4 bases from V and 7 bases from J, with 16 bases between. The germline gives CDR1 GTSNPN, CDR2 SVGIG (reference sequence). CDR3 length: 13 residues. The CDR3 sequence: CAWKLFPGLGYTF. CDR3 DNA: TGTGCCTGGAAGCTATTCCCAGGCCTTGGCTACACCTTC.

CDR3: CASSFSGVTNKRTDTQYF. The CDR3 DNA reads TGTGCCAGCAGCTTTAGCGGGGTGACGAACAAACGCACAGATACGCAGTATTTT. The chain links TRBV7-8 to TRBJ2-3; 8 bases line up with TRBD2. The CDR3 is 18 residues long. The V and J ends lost 3 bases and 1 base, in that order; junction bases with no gene match: 12. Germline CDR1 and CDR2: SGHVS and FQNEAQ.